The rows below give T cell receptor beta chains drawn from one sample of a study of CD8+ T cells in alopecia areata. Profiling relied on immunoSEQ multiplex PCR, and the TCRdb table lists in-frame clones only, not all of them. The sample lists about 270,000 clones, 60% occurring once. The material was CD4+ T cells sorted from blood, obtained at week 52, from a patient treated with tofacitinib. The source of these receptors is a human donor with alopecia areata. Each CDR3 is given with its conserved first and last residue. The order of the fields is J gene, CDR3 length, D gene, V gene, clone size, CDR3 protein, CDR3 DNA. D genes are given only for firm matches. Not all rows give a size; the values are once, few, many and, for expanded clones, a class.

j_gene: TRBJ1-2; len: 13; d_gene: TRBD1; v_gene: TRBV18; abundance: -; CDR3aa: CASSQQGAFGYTF; CDR3nt: TGTGCCAGCTCACAACAGGGGGCCTTTGGCTACACCTTC
j_gene: TRBJ2-7; len: 14; d_gene: TRBD1; v_gene: TRBV29-1; abundance: few; CDR3aa: CSVESDRREDEQYF; CDR3nt: TGCAGCGTTGAGTCGGACAGGAGAGAAGACGAGCAGTACTTC
j_gene: TRBJ2-3; len: 11; d_gene: TRBD1; v_gene: TRBV20-1; abundance: -; CDR3aa: CSAADRARQYF; CDR3nt: TGCAGTGCTGCGGACAGGGCAAGGCAGTATTTT
j_gene: TRBJ2-6; len: 14; d_gene: -; v_gene: TRBV19; abundance: few; CDR3aa: CASLPPGGANVLTF; CDR3nt: TGTGCCAGTTTACCTCCAGGCGGGGCCAACGTCCTGACTTTC
j_gene: TRBJ2-7; len: 14; d_gene: -; v_gene: TRBV7-2; abundance: -; CDR3aa: CASSLGGSTYEQYF; CDR3nt: TGTGCCAGCAGCTTAGGGGGATCCACCTACGAGCAGTACTTC
j_gene: TRBJ2-7; len: 15; d_gene: TRBD2; v_gene: TRBV7-8; abundance: -; CDR3aa: CASSFRLAGNYEQYF; CDR3nt: TGTGCCAGCAGTTTTAGACTAGCGGGGAACTACGAGCAGTACTTC
j_gene: TRBJ1-2; len: 14; d_gene: TRBD1; v_gene: TRBV4-1; abundance: -; CDR3aa: CASSRDRANYGYTF; CDR3nt: TGCGCCAGCAGCCGGGACAGGGCTAACTATGGCTACACCTTC
j_gene: TRBJ2-3; len: 15; d_gene: -; v_gene: TRBV7-9; abundance: few; CDR3aa: CASRAGTQSTDTQYF; CDR3nt: TGTGCCAGCAGGGCCGGGACTCAGAGCACAGATACGCAGTATTTT
j_gene: TRBJ1-5; len: 14; d_gene: -; v_gene: TRBV27; abundance: -; CDR3aa: CASSFRGLNQPQHF; CDR3nt: TGTGCCAGCAGTTTCCGGGGGTTAAATCAGCCCCAGCATTTT
j_gene: TRBJ2-3; len: 11; d_gene: -; v_gene: TRBV7-9; abundance: -; CDR3aa: CAGGSTDTQYF; CDR3nt: TGTGCCGGCGGGAGCACAGATACGCAGTATTTT
j_gene: TRBJ1-3; len: 12; d_gene: -; v_gene: TRBV29-1; abundance: few; CDR3aa: CSVVFSGNTIYF; CDR3nt: TGCAGCGTTGTCTTCTCTGGAAACACCATATATTTT
j_gene: TRBJ2-3; len: 17; d_gene: TRBD1; v_gene: TRBV7-8; abundance: few; CDR3aa: CASLRADRGEVGDTQYF; CDR3nt: TGTGCCAGCTTGAGGGCAGACAGGGGTGAAGTAGGAGATACGCAGTATTTT
j_gene: TRBJ2-6; len: 15; d_gene: -; v_gene: TRBV5-4; abundance: -; CDR3aa: CASSSQDSGANVLTF; CDR3nt: TGTGCCAGCAGCTCACAGGACTCTGGGGCCAACGTCCTGACTTTC
j_gene: TRBJ2-7; len: 14; d_gene: TRBD1; v_gene: TRBV6-1; abundance: few; CDR3aa: CASSEAGQGYEQYF; CDR3nt: TGTGCCAGCAGTGAGGCGGGACAGGGCTACGAGCAGTACTTC
j_gene: TRBJ2-5; len: 14; d_gene: -; v_gene: TRBV9; abundance: -; CDR3aa: CASSVGASQETQYF; CDR3nt: TGTGCCAGCAGCGTAGGCGCTAGTCAAGAGACCCAGTACTTC
j_gene: TRBJ1-6; len: 16; d_gene: TRBD1; v_gene: TRBV30; abundance: -; CDR3aa: CAWRLWGGQGNSPLHF; CDR3nt: TGTGCCTGGAGACTATGGGGGGGACAGGGGAATTCACCCCTCCACTTT
j_gene: TRBJ2-7; len: 11; d_gene: -; v_gene: TRBV30; abundance: -; CDR3aa: CAWSVLAEQYF; CDR3nt: TGTGCCTGGAGTGTTCTGGCAGAGCAGTACTTC
j_gene: TRBJ1-2; len: 13; d_gene: TRBD1; v_gene: TRBV30; abundance: -; CDR3aa: CAWRGRDRGGYTF; CDR3nt: TGTGCCTGGAGAGGCCGGGACAGGGGTGGCTACACCTTC
j_gene: TRBJ1-6; len: 13; d_gene: TRBD1; v_gene: TRBV5-4; abundance: -; CDR3aa: CASMGQDNSPLHF; CDR3nt: TGTGCCAGCATGGGACAGGATAATTCACCCCTCCACTTT
j_gene: TRBJ2-5; len: 14; d_gene: -; v_gene: TRBV7-9; abundance: -; CDR3aa: CASSFLQYQETQYF; CDR3nt: TGTGCCAGCAGCTTCTTACAGTACCAAGAGACCCAGTACTTC